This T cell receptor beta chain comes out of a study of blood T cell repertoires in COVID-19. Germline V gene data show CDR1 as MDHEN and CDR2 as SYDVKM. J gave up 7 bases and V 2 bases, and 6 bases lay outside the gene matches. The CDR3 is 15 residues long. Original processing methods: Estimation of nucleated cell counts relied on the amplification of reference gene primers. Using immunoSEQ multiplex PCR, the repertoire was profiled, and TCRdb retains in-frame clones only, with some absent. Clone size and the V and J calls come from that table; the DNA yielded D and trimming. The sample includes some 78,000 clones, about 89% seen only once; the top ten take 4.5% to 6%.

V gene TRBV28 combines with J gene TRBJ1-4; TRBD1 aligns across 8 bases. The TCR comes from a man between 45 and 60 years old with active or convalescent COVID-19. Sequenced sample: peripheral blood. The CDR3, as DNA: TGTGCCAGCAGTTTACCACAGGGGGGGAGTGAAAAACTGTTTTTT. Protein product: CASSLPQGGSEKLFF.